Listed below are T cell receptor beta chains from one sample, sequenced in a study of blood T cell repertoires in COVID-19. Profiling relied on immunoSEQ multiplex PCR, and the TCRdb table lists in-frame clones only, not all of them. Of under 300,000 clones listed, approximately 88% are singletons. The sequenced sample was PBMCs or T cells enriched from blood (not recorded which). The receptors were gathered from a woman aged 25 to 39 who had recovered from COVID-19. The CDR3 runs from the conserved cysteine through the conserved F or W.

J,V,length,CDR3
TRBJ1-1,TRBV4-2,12,CASSQAPPGAFF
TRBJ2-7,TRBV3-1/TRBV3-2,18,CASSPSSIRGGLSYEQYF
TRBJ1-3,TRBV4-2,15,CASSQEGGTGNTIYF
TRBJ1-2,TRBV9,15,CASKSGVDNNYGYTF
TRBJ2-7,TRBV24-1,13,CATRSGSGYEQYF
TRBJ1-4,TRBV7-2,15,CASSLVGTGGEKLFF
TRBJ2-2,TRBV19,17,CASSIPRGGTGAGELFF
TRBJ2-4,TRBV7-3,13,CASSRTGGNIQYF
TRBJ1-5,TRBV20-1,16,CSASYGGTSKNQPQHF
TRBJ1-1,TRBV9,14,CASSDQYRGREAFF
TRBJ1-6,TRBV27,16,CASSFLRGGDNSPLHF
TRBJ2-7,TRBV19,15,CASSAQGGSSYEQYF
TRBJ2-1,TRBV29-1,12,CSVGLGYNEQFF
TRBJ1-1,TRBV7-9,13,CASSPDTVREAFF
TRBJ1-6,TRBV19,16,CATAKGVDSYNSPLHF
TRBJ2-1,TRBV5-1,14,CASLTGPVANEQFF
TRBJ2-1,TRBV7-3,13,CASSLGSYNEQFF
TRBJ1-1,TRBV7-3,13,CASSLRQNTEAFF
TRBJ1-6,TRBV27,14,CASSSWDRNSPLHF
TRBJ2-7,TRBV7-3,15,CASSLLSGRSYEQYF
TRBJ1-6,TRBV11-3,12,CASSASNSPLHF
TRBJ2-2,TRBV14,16,CASSQGLAGAHGELFF